The 28 T cell receptor beta chains presented below share a single source sample, sequenced in a study of blood T cells in healthy people across ages. The second PCR ran about 6 to 12 cycles with a sample-barcoded 5' primer and J-beta primers. TCRdb redid the calling of the 5' RACE reads with MiXCR, one entry per CDR3 protein. The sample holds under 2,000,000 distinct CDR3 sequences, roughly 49% seen once. Specimen: blood. Receptors originate from a woman aged 35 to 49 in good health.

The chain combines TRBV12-3 or TRBV12-4 with TRBJ1-6; D is perhaps TRBD1 (6 bases). The CDR3 extends over 15 amino acids. V was cut by 3 bases and J by 10 bases, with 16 bases left in between. The CDR3 sequence is CASSLGGRGWSPLHF. In DNA form, the CDR3 reads TGTGCCAGCAGTTTGGGGGGGCGCGGGTGGTCACCCCTCCACTTT.

This clonotype was observed a few times. The rearrangement joins TRBV7-2 to TRBJ2-3; a weak D match, TRBD1 (7 bases). The CDR3 totals 17 residues. Germline V gives CDR1 SGHTA, CDR2 FQGNSA. Deletions cut 1 base from V and 0 bases from J, with 14 bases between. The CDR3 sequence is CASSLEGGTVSTDTQYF. The CDR3 nucleotides are TGTGCCAGCAGCTTAGAAGGGGGGACAGTGAGCACAGATACGCAGTATTTT.

This clonotype was counted a single time. One base away lies a much larger clone, so this may be a sequencing read error. The chain recombines TRBV5-1 with TRBJ2-5, with D possibly matching TRBD2 (5 bases). The closer fit of TRBJ2-1 to the DNA end suggests the J call may be wrong. From germline, CDR1 is SGHRS and CDR2 YFSETQ. This CDR3 is 14 amino acids long. The CDR3, as DNA: TGCGCCAGCAGTTCGCCGGGGAACCAAGAGACCCAGTTCTTC. Translated: CASSSPGNQETQFF.

The table lists this clonotype with a few counts. The chain carries TRBV5-1 and TRBJ1-2, with TRBD1 matching 8 bases. J lost 8 bases, V lost 5 bases, and 17 bases had no gene match. Germline values: CDR1 SGHRS, CDR2 YFSETQ. This CDR3 is built from 16 residues. The CDR3 coding sequence is TGCGCCAGCAGACCTGACACAGGGGGGATCCGTAAAGGCTACACCTTC. Protein product: CASRPDTGGIRKGYTF. The variable domain in full, with the rest retrieved from reference TRBV5-1 and TRBJ1-2, is KAGVTQTPRYLIKTRGQQVTLSCSPISGHRSVSWYQQTPGQGLQFLFEYFSETQRNKGNFPGRFSGRQFSNSRSEMNVSTLELGDSALYLCASRPDTGGIRKGYTFGSGTRLTVV.

Only a few counts were recorded for this clonotype. V gene TRBV28 combines with J gene TRBJ2-5; no definite D call. This CDR3 comprises 14 residues. V gave up 2 bases and J gave up 1 base, with 8 bases separating them. Per germline, CDR1 MDHEN and CDR2 SYDVKM. The CDR3 loop reads CASSLQTRQETQYF. In nucleotides, the CDR3 is TGTGCCAGCAGTTTACAAACCCGCCAAGAGACCCAGTACTTC.

This clonotype turned up a few times. J is TRBJ2-5 and V is TRBV6-1, with D unresolved. Trimming cost V 7 bases and J 7 bases, with 7 bases left between them. Germline loops: CDR1 MNHNS, CDR2 SASEGT. The CDR3 has 10 amino acids. The CDR3 nucleotides are TGTGCCAGCAATGCACTGACCCAGTACTTC. Translated: CASNALTQYF.

The V call is TRBV27, the J call TRBJ1-2; D is undetermined. CDR1 and CDR2 (germline): MNHEY, SMNVEV (reference sequence). The CDR3 spans 14 residues. V lost 5 bases, J lost 6 bases, and 16 bases lay in between. The CDR3 protein is CASSAGGWGDGYTF. DNA for the CDR3: TGTGCCAGCAGTGCGGGTGGTTGGGGAGATGGCTACACCTTC.

The chain's CDR3 is CASSQPGGIGLWYF. Written as DNA, the CDR3 is TGCGCCAGCAGCCAACCAGGGGGAATCGGTTTATGGTACTTC. The chain combines TRBV4-1 with TRBJ2-4, with TRBD1 identical over 7 bases. This CDR3 spans 14 amino acids. Germline CDR1 and CDR2: MGHRA and YSYEKL. V shed 2 bases, J shed 15 bases, and the junction held 13 bases outside the gene matches.

The V call is TRBV11-2, the J call TRBJ2-2; 9 bases agree with TRBD2. With 5 bases clipped from V and 7 bases from J, the junction kept 8 bases outside the gene matches. Germline loops: CDR1 SGHAT, CDR2 FQNNGV. The CDR3 is 15 amino acids. As DNA, the CDR3 is TGTGCCAGCAGCACCGAGCGGGGGGCTAACGGGGAGCTGTTTTTT. Its protein is CASSTERGANGELFF.

The V call is TRBV15, the J call TRBJ2-1; D gene uncertain. Trimming took off 0 bases at V and 5 bases at J, with 17 bases between the two ends. Per the germline V gene, CDR1 is LNHNV and CDR2 is YYDKDF (reference sequence). CDR3 size: 17 residues. The CDR3: CATSRDKGGLGHNEQFF. CDR3 bases: TGTGCCACCAGCAGAGATAAGGGTGGGCTAGGCCACAATGAGCAGTTCTTC.

The chain recombines TRBV7-9 with TRBJ1-2, with D possibly TRBD1 on 5 matching bases. The CDR3 covers 16 residues. V was pared by 2 bases and J by 1 base, with 14 bases between. In germline, CDR1 is SEHNR, CDR2 FQNEAQ (reference sequence). CDR3 loop: CASSLKIPTDNYGYTF. CDR3 nucleotide sequence: TGTGCCAGCAGCTTAAAAATCCCGACAGATAACTATGGCTACACCTTC.

The J gene is TRBJ2-3, the V gene TRBV6-5; D uncertain. V gave up 6 bases and J gave up 4 bases, with 11 bases separating them. CDR1 is MNHEY, CDR2 SVGAGI, per germline. CDR3 length: 13 residues. The CDR3 spells CASRESLPDTQYF. CDR3 DNA: TGTGCCAGCAGAGAATCGCTCCCAGATACGCAGTATTTT.

The chain recombines TRBV29-1 with TRBJ2-5; D is perhaps TRBD2 (6 bases). The V gene lost 3 bases and the J gene lost 4 bases, with 12 bases spanning the gap. Germline CDR1 SQVTM, CDR2 ANQGSEA. The CDR3 runs to 13 residues. CDR3 protein: CSVDNVGGETQYF. The CDR3 nucleotides are TGCAGCGTTGATAATGTGGGGGGAGAGACCCAGTACTTC.

This clonotype appeared a few times. The V and J genes are TRBV20-1 and TRBJ2-3; no reliable D call. Trimming removed 0 bases at V and 2 bases at J, with 12 bases between. The CDR3 has 15 residues. Per germline, CDR1 DFQATT and CDR2 SNEGSKA (reference sequence). The DNA of the CDR3 is TGCAGTGCTAGAGATCTGGTGCGAACCACAGATACGCAGTATTTT. It encodes CSARDLVRTTDTQYF.

This clonotype turned up a few times. The chain has TRBV4-3 and TRBJ1-4; D is ambiguous. Germline assignment: CDR1 LGHNA and CDR2 YSLEER. The CDR3 spans 15 residues. The V and J ends lost 0 bases and 8 bases respectively, with 13 bases between them. CDR3 loop: CASSQEYMAGEKLFF. The CDR3 coding sequence is TGCGCCAGCAGCCAAGAATACATGGCGGGCGAAAAACTGTTTTTT.

V is TRBV5-1 and J is TRBJ2-5; TRBD1 might be the D (5 bases). V dropped 4 bases and J dropped 1 base, with 14 bases sitting between them. Germline values: CDR1 SGHRS, CDR2 YFSETQ. The CDR3 covers 15 residues. The CDR3 protein is CASSTDTGFQETQYF. In DNA, the CDR3 is TGCGCCAGCAGCACCGATACAGGCTTCCAAGAGACCCAGTACTTC.

The chain couples TRBV7-2 to TRBJ1-6, with no clear D. CDR1 is SGHTA and CDR2 is FQGNSA in the germline V gene. Trimming took off 2 bases at V and 10 bases at J, with 9 bases between the two ends. The CDR3 spans 13 residues. The CDR3 nucleotides are TGTGCCAGCAGCTTAACCAGACGGTCACCCCTCCACTTT. Protein product: CASSLTRRSPLHF.

The rearrangement links TRBV4-3 to TRBJ2-2; 7 bases are a match to TRBD2. V gave up 4 bases and J gave up 4 bases; unmatched junction bases: 15. CDR3 size: 18 residues. Germline CDR1 is LGHNA and CDR2 is YSLEER. The CDR3 reads CASSPRPEIAGSTGELFF. DNA of the CDR3: TGCGCCAGCAGCCCCCGACCGGAAATAGCGGGTAGCACCGGGGAGCTGTTTTTT.

The V call is TRBV20-1, the J call TRBJ2-7, with 10 bases lining up with TRBD2. CDR3 length equals 15 residues. Germline trimming cut 6 bases from V and 7 bases from J; bases unmatched to any gene: 15. Germline V gene sequence: CDR1 DFQATT, CDR2 SNEGSKA (reference sequence). The CDR3 here is CSALRLAGSYNEQYF. CDR3 nucleotide sequence: TGCAGTGCGCTCCGACTAGCGGGCTCCTACAATGAGCAGTACTTC.

This clonotype was counted a few times. The chain recombines TRBV4-3 with TRBJ2-7; tentatively, D is TRBD2 (6 bases). The CDR3 is 13 residues long. V gave up 0 bases and J gave up 12 bases, with 15 bases separating them. Germline V CDR1 and CDR2: LGHNA, YSLEER. The CDR3 sequence is CASSQDGASARYF. The CDR3 bases are TGCGCCAGCAGCCAAGATGGGGCTAGCGCGAGGTACTTC.

This clonotype was observed a handful of times. The genes are TRBV5-1 and TRBJ2-1, with 8 bases fitting TRBD1. Looked up from germline, CDR1 is SGHRS and CDR2 is YFSETQ. Trimming took 2 bases from V and 1 from J; bases not matched to a gene: 5. CDR3 length: 16 amino acids. CDR3 region: CASSLLDRGSYNEQFF. In DNA form, the CDR3 reads TGCGCCAGCAGCTTACTCGACAGGGGTTCCTACAATGAGCAGTTCTTC.

The chain is built from TRBV6-5 and TRBJ2-5; a weak D match, TRBD2 (5 bases). CDR1 and CDR2 from the germline V gene are MNHEY and SVGAGI. The CDR3 runs to 13 residues. Trimming took off 8 bases at V and 5 bases at J, with 15 bases between the two ends. CDR3 sequence: CASGGGVEETQYF. The CDR3 DNA follows: TGTGCCAGCGGAGGTGGGGTCGAGGAGACCCAGTACTTC.

This clonotype was recorded a few times. V gene TRBV7-3 combines with J gene TRBJ2-1, with D perhaps TRBD2 (5 bases). The CDR3 totals 14 residues. The V gene's germline CDR1 is SGHTA and CDR2 FQGTGA. Trimming pared 5 bases from V and 8 bases from J, leaving 16 bases between. CDR3 DNA: TGTGCCAGCAGCGCGGTGGTGGGAGATCATGAGCAGTTCTTC. Its translation is CASSAVVGDHEQFF.

This chain connects TRBV18 to TRBJ2-1; 8 nucleotides agree with TRBD1. The CDR3 is 13 amino acids. J gave up 6 bases and V 4 bases, and 2 bases lay outside the gene matches. Germline values: CDR1 KGHSH, CDR2 LQKENI. The CDR3, as DNA: TGTGCCAGCTCACGTGGACAGGGCAATGAGCAGTTCTTC. Amino acid sequence: CASSRGQGNEQFF.

The chain joins TRBV28 to TRBJ2-7, with 11 bases fitting TRBD2. The CDR3 consists of 15 residues. Unmatched junction bases numbered 8, after V lost 6 bases and J lost 4 bases. Looked up from germline, CDR1 is MDHEN and CDR2 is SYDVKM. This chain's CDR3 is CASRPPGTSGYEQYF. The CDR3 nucleotides are TGTGCCAGCAGACCGCCGGGGACTAGCGGTTACGAGCAGTACTTC.

The rearrangement links TRBV6-6 to TRBJ2-1; TRBD2 agrees at 9 bases. Per the germline V gene, CDR1 is MNHNY and CDR2 is SVGAGI (reference sequence). The CDR3 spans 16 residues. V was clipped by 6 bases and J by 5 bases; unmatched bases: 11. The CDR3 coding sequence is TGTGCCAGCAGATCCAGCGGGGGGCCCCGAAACAATGAGCAGTTCTTC. Encoded protein: CASRSSGGPRNNEQFF.

The chain couples TRBV10-3 to TRBJ1-2, with D perhaps TRBD1 (6 bases). V was trimmed by 2 bases and J by 3 bases, leaving 13 bases between them. CDR1 and CDR2 from the germline V gene are ENHRY and SYGVKD. CDR3 size: 15 residues. The CDR3 loop is CAISEPAGGHYGYTF. The CDR3 coding sequence is TGTGCCATCAGTGAGCCCGCCGGGGGGCACTATGGCTACACCTTC.

The chain combines TRBV5-6 with TRBJ1-2; D remains ambiguous. This CDR3 has 17 residues. Germline CDR1 reads SGHDT; CDR2 reads YYEEEE. V lost 3 bases and J lost 4, with 22 bases in between. The CDR3 loop is CASSSRPGVSRPYGYTF. Here the CDR3 DNA reads TGTGCCAGCAGCTCGAGACCCGGGGTTTCGAGGCCCTATGGCTACACCTTC. The full variable domain, rest sourced from reference TRBV5-6 and TRBJ1-2, is DAGVTQSPTHLIKTRGQQVTLRCSPKSGHDTVSWYQQALGQGPQFIFQYYEEEERQRGNFPDRFSGHQFPNYSSELNVNALLLGDSALYLCASSSRPGVSRPYGYTFGSGTRLTVV.